Listed here is a single T cell receptor beta chain. Trimming cost V 5 bases and J 7 bases; bases outside gene matches: 10. There are 16 residues in the CDR3. Germline CDR1 is LGHDT and CDR2 is YNNKEL (reference sequence). Self-reported history from a screening survey and questionnaire set each donor's cohort. These data originate in a study of blood T cell repertoires in COVID-19. In the study overall: Nucleic acid was either cDNA or gDNA, and it came from T cells, B-cell-depleted T cells, or PBMCs.

Original handling: Reference gene primer amplification gave nucleated cell count estimates. TCRdb's table, derived via immunoSEQ multiplex PCR, lists solely in-frame clones and lacks some. V and J calls and clone size are copied from that table; D and trimming were computed from the DNA. The table records approximately 200,000 clones, 75% to 85% of them present only once. The specimen sequenced was PBMCs or T cells enriched from blood (not recorded which). The origin of this receptor is a man between 35 and 55 years old who had recovered from COVID-19. The chain combines TRBV3-1 (or the pseudogene TRBV3-2) with TRBJ1-4; 10 positions match TRBD1. The chain's CDR3 is CASSMRQGAASEKLFF. In nucleotides, the CDR3 is TGTGCCAGCAGCATGCGACAGGGGGCTGCGAGTGAAAAACTGTTTTTT.